This T cell receptor beta chain derives from a study of T cell clonotyping in hematopoietic cell transplantation. The study, taken as a whole, reports: Pathologically expanded recipient clonotypes increased progressively from day 30 to day 180 as diversity fell. Higher Inverse Simpson Index values in graft donor and pretransplant recipient predicted broader posttransplant TCR diversity.

Trimming left V 5 bases short and J 0 bases short, with 12 bases between. The CDR3 length is 15 residues. Per the germline V gene, CDR1 is SGHTA and CDR2 is FQGNSA. Concerning this clone: Its specificity is not known.

Clones were read by immunoSEQ multiplex PCR, and TCRdb kept only the in-frame ones, dropping some. The sample has 1,500 to 2,500 clones, 79% seen once. Blood collection times were about day -28 and days 30, 100, 180 posttransplant. The chain carries TRBV7-2 and TRBJ2-3; D not resolved. This sequence was found in a male patient aged 45-60 years who had an allogeneic stem cell transplant from an unrelated donor, so the T cells may come from the graft donor. Some clones in this sample may be carry-over from other donors' samples. The sequencing used peripheral blood mononuclear cells, collected 30 days after allogeneic stem cell transplant. In DNA form, the CDR3 reads TGTGCCAGCAGCCCAAGCCTTTCTAGCACAGATACGCAGTATTTT. Amino acid sequence: CASSPSLSSTDTQYF.